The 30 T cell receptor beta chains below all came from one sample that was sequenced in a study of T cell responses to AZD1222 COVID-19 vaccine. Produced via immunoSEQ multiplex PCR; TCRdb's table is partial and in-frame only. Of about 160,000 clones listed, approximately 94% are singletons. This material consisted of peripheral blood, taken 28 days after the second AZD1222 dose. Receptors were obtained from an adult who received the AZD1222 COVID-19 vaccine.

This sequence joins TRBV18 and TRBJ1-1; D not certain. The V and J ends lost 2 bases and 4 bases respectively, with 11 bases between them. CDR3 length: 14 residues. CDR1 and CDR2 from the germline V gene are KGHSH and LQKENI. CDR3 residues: CASSPVELGTEAFF. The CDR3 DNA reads TGTGCCAGCTCACCAGTAGAACTGGGCACTGAAGCTTTCTTT. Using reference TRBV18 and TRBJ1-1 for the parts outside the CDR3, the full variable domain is NAGVMQNPRHLVRRRGQEARLRCSPMKGHSHVYWYRQLPEEGLKFMVYLQKENIIDESGMPKERFSAEFPKEGPSILRIQQVVRGDSAAYFCASSPVELGTEAFFGQGTRLTVV.

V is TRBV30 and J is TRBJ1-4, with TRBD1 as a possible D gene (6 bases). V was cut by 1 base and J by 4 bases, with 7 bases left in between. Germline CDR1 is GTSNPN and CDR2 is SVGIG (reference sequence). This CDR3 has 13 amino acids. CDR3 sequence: CAWSGGLNEKLFF. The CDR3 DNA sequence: TGTGCCTGGAGTGGGGGGCTTAATGAAAAACTGTTTTTT.

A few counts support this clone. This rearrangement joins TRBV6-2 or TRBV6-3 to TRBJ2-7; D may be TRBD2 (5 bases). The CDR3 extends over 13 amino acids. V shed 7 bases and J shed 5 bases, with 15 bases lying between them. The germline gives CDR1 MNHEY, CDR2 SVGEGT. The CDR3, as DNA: TGTGCCAGCACCCCGGGGTCCAAGAACGAGCAGTACTTC. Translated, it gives CASTPGSKNEQYF.

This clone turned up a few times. The CDR3 here is CASSFGAEAFF. Here the CDR3 DNA reads TGTGCCAGCAGTTTTGGGGCTGAAGCTTTCTTT. The rearrangement uses TRBV6-5 and TRBJ1-1; unclear D gene. Trimming stripped 4 bases from V and 6 bases from J, with 6 bases between. This CDR3 contains 11 residues. Germline V lookup: CDR1 MNHEY, CDR2 SVGAGI.

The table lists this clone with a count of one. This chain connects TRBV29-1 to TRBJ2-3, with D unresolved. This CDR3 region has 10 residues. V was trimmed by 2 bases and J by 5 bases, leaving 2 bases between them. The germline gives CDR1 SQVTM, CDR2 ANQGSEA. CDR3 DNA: TGCAGCGTTGAAATAGATACGCAGTATTTT. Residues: CSVEIDTQYF.

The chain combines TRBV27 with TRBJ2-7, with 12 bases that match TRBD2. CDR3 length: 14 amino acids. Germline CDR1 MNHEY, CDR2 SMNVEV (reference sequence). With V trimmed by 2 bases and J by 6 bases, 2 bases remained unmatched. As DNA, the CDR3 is TGTGCCAGCAGTTTAGGGACTAGCGGGCGCGAGCAGTACTTC. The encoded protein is CASSLGTSGREQYF.

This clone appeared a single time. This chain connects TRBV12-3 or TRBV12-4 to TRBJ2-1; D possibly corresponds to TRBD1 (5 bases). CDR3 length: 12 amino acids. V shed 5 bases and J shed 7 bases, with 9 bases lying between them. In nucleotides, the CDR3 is TGTGCCAGCAGTCGACAGACTAATGAGCAGTTCTTC. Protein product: CASSRQTNEQFF.

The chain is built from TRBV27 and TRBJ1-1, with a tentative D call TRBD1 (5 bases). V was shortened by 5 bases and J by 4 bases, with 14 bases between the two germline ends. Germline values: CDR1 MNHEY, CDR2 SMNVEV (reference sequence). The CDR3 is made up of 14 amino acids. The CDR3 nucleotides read TGTGCCAGCAGTACACGCAGGGATGTCACTGAAGCTTTCTTT. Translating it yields CASSTRRDVTEAFF.

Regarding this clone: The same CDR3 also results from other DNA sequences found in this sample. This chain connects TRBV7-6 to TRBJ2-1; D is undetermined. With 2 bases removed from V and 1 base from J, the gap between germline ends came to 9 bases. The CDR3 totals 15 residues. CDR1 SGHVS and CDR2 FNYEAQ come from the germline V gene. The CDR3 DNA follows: TGTGCCAGCAGCTTATCGGGCAGTTCCTACAATGAGCAGTTCTTC. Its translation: CASSLSGSSYNEQFF. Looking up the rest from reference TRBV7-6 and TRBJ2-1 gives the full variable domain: GAGVSQSPRYKVTKRGQDVALRCDPISGHVSLYWYRQALGQGPEFLTYFNYEAQQDKSGLPNDRFSAERPEGSISTLTIQRTEQRDSAMYRCASSLSGSSYNEQFFGPGTRLTVL.

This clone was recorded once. For the CDR3, the DNA is TGTGCCAGCAGCTCCTTTGGTAGCGGGAGCCCGATTGGTGAGCAGTTCTTC. Translated: CASSSFGSGSPIGEQFF. The chain recombines TRBV7-2 with TRBJ2-1; 9 bases are shared with TRBD2. The V and J ends lost 4 bases and 9 bases, in that order; junction bases with no gene match: 16. Per the germline V gene, CDR1 is SGHTA and CDR2 is FQGNSA. The CDR3 loop spans 17 amino acids.

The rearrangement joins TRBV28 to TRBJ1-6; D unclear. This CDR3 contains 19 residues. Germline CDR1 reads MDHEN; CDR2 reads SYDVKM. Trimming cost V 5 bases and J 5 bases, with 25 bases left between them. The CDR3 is CASSLRSRWAGRDNSPLHF. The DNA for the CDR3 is TGTGCCAGCAGTCTCAGGAGCCGATGGGCTGGCCGAGATAATTCACCCCTCCACTTT.

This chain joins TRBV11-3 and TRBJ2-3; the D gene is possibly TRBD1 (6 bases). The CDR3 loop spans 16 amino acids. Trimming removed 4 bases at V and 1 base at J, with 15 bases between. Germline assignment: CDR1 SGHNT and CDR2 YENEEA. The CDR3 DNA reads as TGTGCCAGCAGCTCCCAGGGGTCCTCCGGCACAGATACGCAGTATTTT. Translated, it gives CASSSQGSSGTDTQYF.

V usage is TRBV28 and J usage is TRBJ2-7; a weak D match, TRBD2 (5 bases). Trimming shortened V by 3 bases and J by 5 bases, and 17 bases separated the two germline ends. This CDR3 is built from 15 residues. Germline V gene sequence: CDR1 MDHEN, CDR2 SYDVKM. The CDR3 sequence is CASSFGGYIGDEQYF. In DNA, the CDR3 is TGTGCCAGCAGTTTCGGCGGGTATATTGGCGACGAGCAGTACTTC.

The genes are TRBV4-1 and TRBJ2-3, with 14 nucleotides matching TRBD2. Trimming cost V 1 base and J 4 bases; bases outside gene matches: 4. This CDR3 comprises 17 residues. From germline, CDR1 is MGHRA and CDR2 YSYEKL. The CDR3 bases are TGCGCCAGCAGCCAAGGGAGGGGACTAGCGGGGGCAGATACGCAGTATTTT. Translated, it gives CASSQGRGLAGADTQYF.

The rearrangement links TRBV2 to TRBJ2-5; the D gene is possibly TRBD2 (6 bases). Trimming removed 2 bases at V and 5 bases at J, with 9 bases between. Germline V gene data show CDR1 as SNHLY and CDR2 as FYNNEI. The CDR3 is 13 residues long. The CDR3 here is CASSEWLAETQYF. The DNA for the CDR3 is TGTGCCAGCAGTGAATGGCTAGCGGAGACCCAGTACTTC.

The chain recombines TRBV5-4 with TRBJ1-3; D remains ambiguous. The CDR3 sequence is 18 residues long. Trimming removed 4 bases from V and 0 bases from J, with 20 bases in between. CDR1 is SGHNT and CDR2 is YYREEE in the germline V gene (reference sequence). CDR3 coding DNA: TGTGCCAGCAGCCCAAGCGGCGGCGCAGGTTCCTCTGGAAACACCATATATTTT. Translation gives CASSPSGGAGSSGNTIYF.

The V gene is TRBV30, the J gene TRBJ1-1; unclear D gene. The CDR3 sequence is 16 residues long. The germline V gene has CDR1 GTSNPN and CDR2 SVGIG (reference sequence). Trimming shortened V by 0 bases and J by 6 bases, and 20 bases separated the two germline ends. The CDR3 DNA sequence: TGTGCCTGGAGTGTCGGGCCTTGGTTCGGGGTCTCTGAAGCTTTCTTT. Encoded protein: CAWSVGPWFGVSEAFF.

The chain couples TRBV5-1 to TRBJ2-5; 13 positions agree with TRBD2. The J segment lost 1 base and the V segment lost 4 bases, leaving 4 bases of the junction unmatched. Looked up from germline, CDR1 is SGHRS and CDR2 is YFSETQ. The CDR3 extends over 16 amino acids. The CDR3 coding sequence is TGCGCCAGCAGCGGGGGACTAGCGGGGACCCAAGAGACCCAGTACTTC. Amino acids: CASSGGLAGTQETQYF.

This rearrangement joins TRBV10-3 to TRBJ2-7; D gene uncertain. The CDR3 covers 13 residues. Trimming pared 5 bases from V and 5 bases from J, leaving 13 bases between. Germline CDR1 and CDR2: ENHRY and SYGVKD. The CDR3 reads CAISPRALDEQYF. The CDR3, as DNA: TGTGCCATCAGTCCTAGGGCGCTCGACGAGCAGTACTTC.

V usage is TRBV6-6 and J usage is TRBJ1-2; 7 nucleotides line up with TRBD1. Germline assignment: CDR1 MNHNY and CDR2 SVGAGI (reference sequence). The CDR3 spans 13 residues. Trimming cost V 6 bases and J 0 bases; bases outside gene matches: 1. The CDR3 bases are TGTGCCAGCAGCGACAGGGCTAACTATGGCTACACCTTC. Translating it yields CASSDRANYGYTF.

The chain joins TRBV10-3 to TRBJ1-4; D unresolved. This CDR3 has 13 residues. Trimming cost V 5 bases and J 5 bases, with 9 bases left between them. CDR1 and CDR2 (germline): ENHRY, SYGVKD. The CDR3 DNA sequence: TGTGCCATCAGTACACAGCTAAATGAAAAACTGTTTTTT. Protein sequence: CAISTQLNEKLFF.

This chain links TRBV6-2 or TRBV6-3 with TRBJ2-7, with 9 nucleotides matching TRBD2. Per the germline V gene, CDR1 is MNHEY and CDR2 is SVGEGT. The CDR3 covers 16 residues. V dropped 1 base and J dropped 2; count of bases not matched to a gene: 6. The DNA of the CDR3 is TGTGCCAGCAGTTACTTGGGAGCGGGAGGCCCCTACGAGCAGTACTTC. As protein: CASSYLGAGGPYEQYF.

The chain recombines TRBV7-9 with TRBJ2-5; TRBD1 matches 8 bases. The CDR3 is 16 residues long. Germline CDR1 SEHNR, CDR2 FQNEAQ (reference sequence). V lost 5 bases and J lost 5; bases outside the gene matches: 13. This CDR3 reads CASSRIRQGSSETQYF. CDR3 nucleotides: TGTGCCAGCAGCCGAATCCGACAGGGGTCCTCTGAGACCCAGTACTTC. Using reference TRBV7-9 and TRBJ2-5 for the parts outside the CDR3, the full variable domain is DTGVSQNPRHKITKRGQNVTFRCDPISEHNRLYWYRQTLGQGPEFLTYFQNEAQLEKSRLLSDRFSAERPKGSFSTLEIQRTEQGDSAMYLCASSRIRQGSSETQYFGPGTRLLVL.

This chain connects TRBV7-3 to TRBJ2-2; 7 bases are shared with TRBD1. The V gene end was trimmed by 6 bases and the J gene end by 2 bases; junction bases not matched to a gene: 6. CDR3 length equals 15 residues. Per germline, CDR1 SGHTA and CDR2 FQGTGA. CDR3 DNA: TGTGCCAGCAGTCCCCAGGGGGTAAACACCGGGGAGCTGTTTTTT. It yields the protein CASSPQGVNTGELFF.

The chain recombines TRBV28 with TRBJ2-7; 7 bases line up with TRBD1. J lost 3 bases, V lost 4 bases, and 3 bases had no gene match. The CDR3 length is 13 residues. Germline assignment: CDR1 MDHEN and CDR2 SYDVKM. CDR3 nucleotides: TGTGCCAGCAGTTCGGGGACAGTCTACGAGCAGTACTTC. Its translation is CASSSGTVYEQYF. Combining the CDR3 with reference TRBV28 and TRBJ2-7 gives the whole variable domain DVKVTQSSRYLVKRTGEKVFLECVQDMDHENMFWYRQDPGLGLRLIYFSYDVKMKEKGDIPEGYSVSREKKERFSLILESASTNQTSMYLCASSSGTVYEQYFGPGTRLTVT.

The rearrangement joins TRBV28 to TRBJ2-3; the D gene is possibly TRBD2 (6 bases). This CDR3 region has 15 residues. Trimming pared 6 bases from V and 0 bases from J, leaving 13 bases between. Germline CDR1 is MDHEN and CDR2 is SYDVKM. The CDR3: CASSRNGLSTDTQYF. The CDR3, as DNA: TGTGCCAGCAGCAGGAACGGACTAAGCACAGATACGCAGTATTTT.

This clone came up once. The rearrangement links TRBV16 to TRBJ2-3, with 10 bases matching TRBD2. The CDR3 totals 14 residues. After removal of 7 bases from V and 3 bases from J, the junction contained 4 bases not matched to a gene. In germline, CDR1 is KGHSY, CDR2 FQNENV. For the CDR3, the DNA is TGTGCCAGCACCGGGACTAGCGTGACAGATACGCAGTATTTT. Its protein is CASTGTSVTDTQYF.

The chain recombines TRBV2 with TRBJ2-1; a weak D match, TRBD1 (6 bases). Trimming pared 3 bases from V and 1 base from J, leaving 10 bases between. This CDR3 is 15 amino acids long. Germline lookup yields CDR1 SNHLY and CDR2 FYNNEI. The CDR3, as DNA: TGTGCCAGCAGTGACAGGGGAGTTTCCTACAATGAGCAGTTCTTC. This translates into CASSDRGVSYNEQFF.

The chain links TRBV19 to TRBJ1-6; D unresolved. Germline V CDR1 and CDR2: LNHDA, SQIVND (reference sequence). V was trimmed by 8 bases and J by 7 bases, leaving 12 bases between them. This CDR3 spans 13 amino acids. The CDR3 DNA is TGTGCCAGTCATGACGGAGAAAATTCACCCCTCCACTTT. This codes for CASHDGENSPLHF.

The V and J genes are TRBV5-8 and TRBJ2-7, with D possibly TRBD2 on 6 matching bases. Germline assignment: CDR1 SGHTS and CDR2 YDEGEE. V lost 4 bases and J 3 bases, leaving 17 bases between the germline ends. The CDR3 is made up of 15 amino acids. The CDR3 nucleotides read TGTGCCAGCAGCGCCGGGATGGGGGGAGGCTACGAGCAGTACTTC. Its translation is CASSAGMGGGYEQYF.